The clone carrying this T cell receptor (beta chain) has a handful of counts. As yet, its antigen is unknown. The data originate from a study of T-cell reconstitution after alpha-beta-depleted transplantation in children. Whole-study findings and limits: When one year had passed after transplant, most T-cell counts and diversity came from newly produced T cells.

Library preparation (for TCRbeta) was performed with unique molecular identifiers. TCRdb fed the PCR reads into MiXCR, producing one record per CDR3 protein. Found here are just over 950,000 distinct CDR3 sequences, under 30% of them singletons; the top ten hold 28%. The trim removed 4 bases at V and 7 bases at J, leaving 5 bases unmatched. CDR3 length equals 14 residues. Germline CDR1 is LGHDT and CDR2 is YNNKEL (reference sequence). The sequencing here drew on PBMCs, mostly from graft donor cells, taken 360 days after TCRalphabeta/CD19-depleted stem cell transplant. The chain links TRBV3-1 to TRBJ1-4, with 8 bases fitting TRBD1. This sequence originates from a boy under two years old who had a stem cell transplant for SCID, so the T cells may come from the graft donor. The CDR3 here is CASSLRGLGEKLFF. CDR3 nucleotides: TGTGCCAGCAGCCTCAGGGGGCTGGGTGAAAAACTGTTTTTT.